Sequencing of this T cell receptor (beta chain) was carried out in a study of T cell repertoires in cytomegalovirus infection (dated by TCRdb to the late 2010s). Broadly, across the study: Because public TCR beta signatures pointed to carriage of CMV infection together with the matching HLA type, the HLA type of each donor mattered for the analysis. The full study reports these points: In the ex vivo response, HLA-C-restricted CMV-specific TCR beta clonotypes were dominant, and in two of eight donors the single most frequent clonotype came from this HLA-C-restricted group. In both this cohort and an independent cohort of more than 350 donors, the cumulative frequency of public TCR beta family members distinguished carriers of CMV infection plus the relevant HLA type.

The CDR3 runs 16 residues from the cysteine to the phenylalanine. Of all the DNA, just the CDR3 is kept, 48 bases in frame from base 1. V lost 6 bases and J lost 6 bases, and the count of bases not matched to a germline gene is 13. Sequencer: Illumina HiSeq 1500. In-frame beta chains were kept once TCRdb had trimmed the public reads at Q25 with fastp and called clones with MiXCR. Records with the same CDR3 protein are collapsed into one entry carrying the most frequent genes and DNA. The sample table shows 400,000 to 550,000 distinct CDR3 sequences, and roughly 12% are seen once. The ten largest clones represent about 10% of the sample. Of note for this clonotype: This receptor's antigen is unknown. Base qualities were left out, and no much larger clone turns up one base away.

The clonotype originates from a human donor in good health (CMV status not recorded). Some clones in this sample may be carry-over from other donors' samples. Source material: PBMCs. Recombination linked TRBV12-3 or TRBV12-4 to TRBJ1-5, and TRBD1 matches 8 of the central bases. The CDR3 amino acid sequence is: CASSRSGTGSLQPQHF. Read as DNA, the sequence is TGTGCCAGCAGCCGATCCGGGACAGGCTCTCTTCAGCCCCAGCATTTT.